The source of this T cell receptor beta chain is a study of T cell clones after liver transplantation. About the study: Immunosuppression withdrawal was tried within 2 years after liver transplantation in this trial. Three of eight recipients were HCV-positive; others had non-autoimmune, non-viral indications. Study outcomes and limitations: Compared with third party-reactive sequences, donor-reactive ones declined more, independent of withdrawal success.

Regarding this clone: Antigen specificity is unknown.

Clones were read by immunoSEQ multiplex PCR, and TCRdb kept only the in-frame ones, dropping some. The sample includes tens of thousands of clones, 80% seen only once; the top ten take about 0.79%. Per the germline V gene, CDR1 is LNHDA and CDR2 is SQIVND (reference sequence). The CDR3 is made up of 13 amino acids. V dropped 9 bases and J dropped 7 bases, with 16 bases sitting between them. The starting material was CD4+ T cells from blood, obtained 12 months after liver transplant. The V gene is TRBV19, the J gene TRBJ1-5, with a tentative D call TRBD1 (6 bases). The receptor was isolated from a human patient who received a liver transplant. Among the T cells, some may be from the graft donor. CDR3 DNA: TGTGCCAGCACGGGGGCAGGGAGACAGCCCCAGCATTTT. Translation gives CASTGAGRQPQHF.